Each of the 21 T cell receptor beta chains below was sequenced from the same sample in a study of cytomegalovirus exposure and HLA in healthy donors. The table came from immunoSEQ multiplex PCR; TCRdb's copy has only in-frame clones and leaves some out. Among some 240,000 clones, 87% were seen once, and the ten largest hold 1.5% to 2.5%. The specimen sequenced was PBMCs. The receptors originated from a woman aged 18-29 years in good health and CMV-seropositive.

V gene TRBV29-1 combines with J gene TRBJ1-2; D uncertain. The CDR3 loop spans 13 amino acids. Germline loops: CDR1 SQVTM, CDR2 ANQGSEA. V dropped 8 bases and J dropped 0 bases, with 13 bases sitting between them. In DNA, the CDR3 is TGCAGCCTGAGACGGGATTCTAACTATGGCTACACCTTC. Translation: CSLRRDSNYGYTF. The entire variable domain, with the rest obtained from reference TRBV29-1 and TRBJ1-2, is as follows: SAVISQKPSRDICQRGTSLTIQCQVDSQVTMMFWYRQQPGQSLTLIATANQGSEATYESGFVIDKFPISRPNLTFSTLTVSNMSPEDSSIYLCSLRRDSNYGYTFGSGTRLTVV.

This clone was detected once. The chain uses TRBV27 and TRBJ2-1; 10 bases fit TRBD2. From germline, CDR1 is MNHEY and CDR2 SMNVEV (reference sequence). After removal of 9 bases from V and 4 bases from J, the junction contained 3 bases not matched to a gene. This CDR3 is built from 13 residues. The CDR3 is CASASGSYNEQFF. In nucleotides, the CDR3 is TGTGCCAGTGCTAGCGGGAGTTACAATGAGCAGTTCTTC.

The rearrangement joins TRBV7-8 to TRBJ2-7; 7 bases are a match to TRBD2. The ends lost 1 base at V and 3 bases at J; junction bases unmatched: 6. Per the germline V gene, CDR1 is SGHVS and CDR2 is FQNEAQ. The CDR3 totals 15 residues. The CDR3 protein is CASSLGRTRFYEQYF. The CDR3 DNA follows: TGTGCCAGCAGCTTAGGCCGGACTAGGTTCTACGAGCAGTACTTC.

The chain combines TRBV5-4 with TRBJ1-4, with 10 bases lining up with TRBD1. Germline values: CDR1 SGHNT, CDR2 YYREEE (reference sequence). The J segment lost 5 bases and the V segment lost 2 bases, leaving 6 bases of the junction unmatched. The CDR3 length is 16 residues. The CDR3 sequence is CASSFGGGQGNEKLFF. DNA of the CDR3: TGTGCCAGCAGCTTTGGGGGGGGACAGGGGAATGAAAAACTGTTTTTT.

The gene calls are TRBV5-5 and TRBJ1-1; D possibly corresponds to TRBD1 (5 bases). This CDR3 comprises 13 residues. Germline CDR1 is SGHKS and CDR2 is YYEKEE (reference sequence). The ends were cut back, 1 base at V and 11 bases at J, with 15 bases in the middle. DNA of the CDR3: TGTGCCAGCAGCTTGCGGGGGGGACTCGAGGCTTTCTTT. This codes for CASSLRGGLEAFF.

The genes are TRBV4-1 and TRBJ2-3; 11 bases align to TRBD2. Trimming removed 1 base from V and 2 bases from J; junction bases left unmatched: 8. The CDR3 spans 18 residues. Germline loops: CDR1 MGHRA, CDR2 YSYEKL. CDR3 loop: CASSQGRGTSGNTDTQYF. Here the CDR3 DNA reads TGCGCCAGCAGCCAAGGGCGCGGGACTAGCGGCAACACAGATACGCAGTATTTT.

The rearrangement links TRBV7-8 to TRBJ2-7, with 12 bases identical to TRBD2. The CDR3 spans 15 residues. Trimming took 5 bases from V and 2 from J; bases not matched to a gene: 4. CDR1 SGHVS and CDR2 FQNEAQ come from the germline V gene. CDR3 residues: CASSPTSGRTYEQYF. The CDR3 bases are TGTGCCAGCAGCCCCACTAGCGGGAGGACCTACGAGCAGTACTTC.

This clone appeared a few times. The chain recombines TRBV9 with TRBJ1-5, with TRBD1 as a possible D gene (5 bases). The CDR3 contains 15 residues. Germline V gene lookup returns CDR1 SGDLS and CDR2 YYNGEE. The V and J ends lost 0 bases and 3 bases respectively, with 10 bases between them. CDR3 coding DNA: TGTGCCAGCAGCGTAGGGAGGGGCATCAATCAGCCCCAGCATTTT. This translates into CASSVGRGINQPQHF.

Concerning this clone itself: One junction end disagrees with the germline gene, perhaps due to a read error. The rearrangement uses TRBV5-8 and TRBJ1-1, with D possibly matching TRBD1 (6 bases). The CDR3 is 13 amino acids. The V gene's germline CDR1 is SGHTS and CDR2 YDEGEE. The CDR3 coding sequence is TGTGCCAGCAGCTTGTGGGGGGGCACTGAAGTTTTCTTT. Amino acid sequence: CASSLWGGTEVFF. Full variable domain (missing parts from reference TRBV5-8 and TRBJ1-1): EAGVTQSPTHLIKTRGQQATLRCSPISGHTSVYWYQQALGLGLQFLLWYDEGEERNRGNFPPRFSGRQFPNYSSELNVNALELEDSALYLCASSLWGGTEVFFGQGTRLTVV.

CDR3 in amino acids: CASSARDRRSEAFF. Here the CDR3 DNA reads TGTGCCAGCAGCGCCAGGGACAGGCGATCTGAAGCTTTCTTT. The genes are TRBV9 and TRBJ1-1, with 8 positions matching TRBD1. The CDR3 contains 14 residues. J lost 6 bases, V lost 3 bases, and 7 bases had no gene match. CDR1 SGDLS and CDR2 YYNGEE come from the germline V gene.

The chain combines TRBV9 with TRBJ2-2, with D perhaps matching TRBD2 (6 bases). The V end lost 3 bases, the J end lost 6 bases, and 18 bases lay between the germline ends. CDR1 is SGDLS, CDR2 YYNGEE, per germline. This CDR3 comprises 16 residues. The CDR3 DNA is TGTGCCAGCAGCGACCGACTAGTAGGGCATGCCGGGGAGCTGTTTTTT. Translating gives CASSDRLVGHAGELFF.

The chain has TRBV16 and TRBJ2-7, with 8 bases aligning to TRBD2. The CDR3 is 15 residues long. Trimming took 5 bases from V and 2 from J; bases not matched to a gene: 8. Germline values: CDR1 KGHSY, CDR2 FQNENV. CDR3 sequence (DNA): TGTGCCAGCAGCTTTCTCGCGGGAGGTACCTACGAGCAGTACTTC. Its protein product is CASSFLAGGTYEQYF.

Notes on this clone: This specimen includes other DNA sequences encoding the same CDR3. V usage is TRBV9 and J usage is TRBJ2-2, with 7 bases matching TRBD1. The CDR3 runs 15 residues. V lost 3 bases to trimming and J lost 4 bases; unmatched junction nucleotides: 6. Germline CDR1 and CDR2: SGDLS and YYNGEE. CDR3 residues: CASSADRVGTGELFF. Here the CDR3 DNA reads TGTGCCAGCAGCGCAGACAGGGTTGGCACCGGGGAGCTGTTTTTT. Together with reference TRBV9 and TRBJ2-2, the CDR3 gives the full variable domain: DSGVTQTPKHLITATGQRVTLRCSPRSGDLSVYWYQQSLDQGLQFLIQYYNGEERAKGNILERFSAQQFPDLHSELNLSSLELGDSALYFCASSADRVGTGELFFGEGSRLTVL.

This rearrangement joins TRBV4-1 to TRBJ2-5, with 8 bases that match TRBD2. Gene TRBJ2-7 matches the end of the DNA better, so the J call may be wrong. CDR3 length equals 15 residues. Germline values: CDR1 MGHRA, CDR2 YSYEKL. As DNA, the CDR3 is TGCGCCAGCAGCCAATCTGGCGGGAGGTCCTACGAGCAGTACTTC. The encoded protein is CASSQSGGRSYEQYF.

This clone was counted a single time. This chain links TRBV2 with TRBJ2-7; TRBD1 might be the D (6 bases). V was cut by 6 bases and J by 1 base, with 22 bases left in between. The CDR3 consists of 17 residues. Germline values: CDR1 SNHLY, CDR2 FYNNEI. For the CDR3, the DNA is TGTGCCAGCAGCGAAAGGACAGTTTCAGAGGGGTCCTACGAGCAGTACTTC. Protein: CASSERTVSEGSYEQYF. The entire variable domain, with the rest obtained from reference TRBV2 and TRBJ2-7, is as follows: EPEVTQTPSHQVTQMGQEVILRCVPISNHLYFYWYRQILGQKVEFLVSFYNNEISEKSEIFDDQFSVERPDGSNFTLKIRSTKLEDSAMYFCASSERTVSEGSYEQYFGPGTRLTVT.

The chain has TRBV27 and TRBJ1-1, with TRBD1 matching over 8 bases. The CDR3 is 13 amino acids. CDR1 is MNHEY, CDR2 SMNVEV, per germline (reference sequence). The V and J ends lost 9 bases and 3 bases, in that order; junction bases with no gene match: 6. The CDR3 spells CASATGEDTEAFF. The CDR3 region has the DNA TGTGCCAGTGCGACAGGGGAGGACACTGAAGCTTTCTTT.

V is TRBV27 and J is TRBJ2-7; 8 nucleotides line up with TRBD1. Looked up from germline, CDR1 is MNHEY and CDR2 is SMNVEV (reference sequence). This CDR3 is built from 17 residues. The junction had 11 bases not matched to a gene; V was cut back by 2 bases and J by 2 bases. CDR3 in DNA: TGTGCCAGCAGTTTAGCTCTGGCGGGACAGGAAACCTACGAGCAGTACTTC. Translated, it gives CASSLALAGQETYEQYF.

This clone was observed a few times. In DNA, the CDR3 is TGTGCCAGCAGTCACAGGGAGTCAAATCAGCCCCAGCATTTT. Protein sequence: CASSHRESNQPQHF. V gene TRBV28 combines with J gene TRBJ1-5; D might be TRBD1 (6 bases). This CDR3 contains 14 residues. Trimming removed 5 bases from V and 4 bases from J, with 12 bases in between. The germline V gene has CDR1 MDHEN and CDR2 SYDVKM.

The chain is built from TRBV28 and TRBJ1-2, with 9 bases lining up with TRBD1. The CDR3 totals 15 residues. V lost 3 bases, J lost 4 bases, and 6 bases stayed unmatched. Germline V lookup: CDR1 MDHEN, CDR2 SYDVKM. CDR3 in DNA: TGTGCCAGCAGTTTTCAGGGACAGGGCACCTATGGCTACACCTTC. Amino acid sequence: CASSFQGQGTYGYTF.

The chain is built from TRBV15 and TRBJ2-2, with 10 bases that match TRBD2. The CDR3 totals 15 residues. V lost 5 bases and J lost 1; bases outside the gene matches: 1. Germline V gives CDR1 LNHNV, CDR2 YYDKDF (reference sequence). As DNA, the CDR3 is TGTGCCACCAGCCCTAGCGGGGGGAACACCGGGGAGCTGTTTTTT. This translates into CATSPSGGNTGELFF.

The rearrangement uses TRBV7-9 and TRBJ1-1; D gene uncertain. CDR1 is SEHNR, CDR2 FQNEAQ, per germline (reference sequence). V shed 5 bases and J shed 4 bases, with 8 bases lying between them. The CDR3 covers 12 residues. The CDR3 loop is CASSKGSTEAFF. CDR3 nucleotide sequence: TGTGCCAGCAGCAAAGGGAGCACTGAAGCTTTCTTT.